This entry features one T cell receptor beta chain sequence. These data originate in a study of OX40 agonist ivuxolimab in advanced cancers. Some clones are missing from TCRdb's copy, which holds only in-frame ones; the method was immunoSEQ multiplex PCR. The repertoire holds tens of thousands of clones, with more than 70% as singletons. The starting material was CD4+ or CD8+ T cells sorted from blood, obtained in a trial of the OX40 agonist ivuxolimab. This receptor was taken from an adult with an advanced solid tumor such as melanoma, head and neck, liver or kidney cancer.

The CDR3 loop reads CASSTPPRVFSGYEQYF. The CDR3 nucleotides are TGTGCCAGCAGTACCCCCCCCCGGGTTTTCTCCGGCTACGAGCAGTACTTC. The chain carries TRBV2 and TRBJ2-7; D is ambiguous. The CDR3 is 17 amino acids. Germline V gene lookup returns CDR1 SNHLY and CDR2 FYNNEI. Deletions cut 5 bases from V and 3 bases from J, with 23 bases between. Full variable domain (missing parts from reference TRBV2 and TRBJ2-7): EPEVTQTPSHQVTQMGQEVILRCVPISNHLYFYWYRQILGQKVEFLVSFYNNEISEKSEIFDDQFSVERPDGSNFTLKIRSTKLEDSAMYFCASSTPPRVFSGYEQYFGPGTRLTVT.